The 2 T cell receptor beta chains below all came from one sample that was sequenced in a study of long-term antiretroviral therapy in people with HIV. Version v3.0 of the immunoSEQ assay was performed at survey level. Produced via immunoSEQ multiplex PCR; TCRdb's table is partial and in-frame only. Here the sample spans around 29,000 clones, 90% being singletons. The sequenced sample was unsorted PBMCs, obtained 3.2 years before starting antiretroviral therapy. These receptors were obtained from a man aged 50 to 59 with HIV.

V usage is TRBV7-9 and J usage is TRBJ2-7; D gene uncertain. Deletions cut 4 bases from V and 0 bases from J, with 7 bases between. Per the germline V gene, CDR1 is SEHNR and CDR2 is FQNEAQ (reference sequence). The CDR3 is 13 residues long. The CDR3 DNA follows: TGTGCCAGCAGCTCCCAGACCTCCTACGAGCAGTACTTC. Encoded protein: CASSSQTSYEQYF.

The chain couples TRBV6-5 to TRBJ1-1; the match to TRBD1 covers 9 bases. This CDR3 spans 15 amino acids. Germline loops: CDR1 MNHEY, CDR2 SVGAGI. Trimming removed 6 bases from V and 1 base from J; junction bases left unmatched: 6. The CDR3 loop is CASSLRGQGNTEAFF. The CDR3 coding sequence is TGTGCCAGCAGCCTACGGGGACAGGGGAACACTGAAGCTTTCTTT.